The 19 T cell receptor beta chains below all came from one sample that was sequenced in a study of T-cell reconstitution after alpha-beta-depleted transplantation in children. Researchers prepared the TCRbeta library using unique molecular identifiers, the study reports. TCRdb ran MiXCR on the PCR reads and lists one entry per CDR3 protein. The data show hundreds of thousands of distinct CDR3 sequences, around a sixth seen once. Source: PBMCs from the stem cell graft donor, taken from the stem cell graft. These receptors were collected from a human donor who donated a stem cell graft to a child with acute myeloid leukemia.

The chain links TRBV5-8 to TRBJ1-2; 9 bases line up with TRBD1. CDR1 is SGHTS, CDR2 YDEGEE, per germline. The CDR3 has 14 amino acids. The trim removed 7 bases at V and 4 bases at J, leaving 8 bases unmatched. For the CDR3, the DNA is TGTGCCAGCTCTACAGGGGGCAAAGGCTATGGCTACACCTTC. This codes for CASSTGGKGYGYTF. Drawing the rest from reference TRBV5-8 and TRBJ1-2, the complete variable domain is EAGVTQSPTHLIKTRGQQATLRCSPISGHTSVYWYQQALGLGLQFLLWYDEGEERNRGNFPPRFSGRQFPNYSSELNVNALELEDSALYLCASSTGGKGYGYTFGSGTRLTVV.

The J gene is TRBJ2-3, the V gene TRBV20-1; tentatively, D is TRBD1 (6 bases). The CDR3 covers 15 residues. Germline V gene sequence: CDR1 DFQATT, CDR2 SNEGSKA (reference sequence). The germline V and J ends were trimmed by 5 bases and 0 bases, with 15 bases remaining between them. The CDR3, as DNA: TGCAGTGCTGCCACCGGGACAACTAGCACAGATACGCAGTATTTT. This translates into CSAATGTTSTDTQYF.

In its sample, this clonotype was seen many times. Here the CDR3 reads CSASPLLNTEAFF. CDR3 nucleotides: TGCAGTGCTAGCCCCCTACTGAACACTGAAGCTTTCTTT. The chain joins TRBV20-1 to TRBJ1-1; D is ambiguous. Trimming cost V 3 bases and J 0 bases, with 8 bases left between them. Per germline, CDR1 DFQATT and CDR2 SNEGSKA (reference sequence). CDR3 length: 13 amino acids.

This clonotype has ten or more counts. The chain uses TRBV7-2 and TRBJ2-5; D might be TRBD2 (5 bases). Germline lookup yields CDR1 SGHTA and CDR2 FQGNSA. V was pared by 4 bases and J by 0 bases, with 12 bases between. The CDR3 consists of 15 residues. The CDR3 bases are TGTGCCAGCAGCTATGTAGGAGGTTACCAAGAGACCCAGTACTTC. Translated: CASSYVGGYQETQYF.

This clonotype has just a few counts. The chain combines TRBV5-6 with TRBJ2-5, with D unresolved. The germline gives CDR1 SGHDT, CDR2 YYEEEE. V was pared by 0 bases and J by 5 bases, with 8 bases between. The CDR3 totals 13 residues. CDR3 protein: CASSLVQDETQYF. The CDR3 DNA reads as TGTGCCAGCAGCTTGGTTCAGGACGAGACCCAGTACTTC.

In its sample, this clonotype was seen many times. The chain joins TRBV5-1 to TRBJ2-1, with TRBD1 matching 9 bases. The CDR3 loop spans 15 amino acids. Germline loops: CDR1 SGHRS, CDR2 YFSETQ. The J segment lost 5 bases and the V segment lost 3 bases, leaving 6 bases of the junction unmatched. CDR3 nucleotides: TGCGCCAGCAGCTCTGGGACAGGGTATGACAATGAGCAGTTCTTC. As protein: CASSSGTGYDNEQFF.

Concerning this clonotype itself: A much bigger clone sits one base away, suggesting this may be a read error. The chain joins TRBV7-9 to TRBJ2-3; 15 bases line up with TRBD2. CDR1 SEHNR and CDR2 FQNEAQ come from the germline V gene (reference sequence). The V and J ends lost 5 bases and 8 bases, in that order; junction bases with no gene match: 8. The CDR3 sequence is 16 residues long. CDR3 in amino acids: CASSLRTSGGASTQYF. The CDR3 DNA reads as TGTGCCAGCAGCCTCCGGACTAGCGGGGGGGCCAGTACGCAGTATTTT.

This clonotype occurred many times. This CDR3 is CASSAGISNEKLFF. CDR3 nucleotides: TGTGCCAGCAGTGCCGGGATATCCAATGAAAAACTGTTTTTT. The chain uses TRBV6-1 and TRBJ1-4; D ambiguous. Germline loops: CDR1 MNHNS, CDR2 SASEGT. The CDR3 is 14 residues long. Trimming took 4 bases from V and 5 from J, leaving 11 bases between them.

This clonotype showed up just a few times. The chain has TRBV24-1 and TRBJ2-4; 7 bases match TRBD1. Germline CDR1 is KGHDR and CDR2 is SFDVKD. The CDR3 extends over 11 amino acids. Trimming took 7 bases from V and 8 from J; bases not matched to a gene: 1. CDR3 coding DNA: TGTGCCACCAGCACAGGGGACATTCAGTACTTC. Translated, it gives CATSTGDIQYF.

On this clonotype itself: The conserved final phenylalanine or tryptophan is absent from the CDR3, which likely points to a read error. The V call is TRBV30, the J call TRBJ2-1; D gene uncertain. CDR3 length equals 12 residues. V was clipped by 0 bases and J by 7 bases, with 7 bases between them. CDR1 GTSNPN and CDR2 SVGIG come from the germline V gene (reference sequence). CDR3 in amino acids: CAWSVSGNEQFS. The CDR3 DNA follows: TGTGCCTGGAGTGTATCTGGGAATGAGCAGTTCTCC.

The chain combines TRBV27 with TRBJ2-7; D call uncertain. Trimming pared 5 bases from V and 3 bases from J, leaving 11 bases between. Germline V lookup: CDR1 MNHEY, CDR2 SMNVEV (reference sequence). CDR3 length: 13 amino acids. CDR3 protein: CASSPKVYYEQYF. CDR3 in DNA: TGTGCCAGCAGTCCGAAGGTCTACTACGAGCAGTACTTC.

This clonotype was seen repeatedly, ten times or more. The chain recombines TRBV29-1 with TRBJ2-5; D not certain. The CDR3 has 12 amino acids. Trimming pared 7 bases from V and 5 bases from J, leaving 14 bases between. Germline V CDR1 and CDR2: SQVTM, ANQGSEA. The CDR3 spells CSGGRNEETQYF. In DNA, the CDR3 is TGCAGCGGGGGTCGGAATGAGGAGACCCAGTACTTC.

This clonotype was found many times. The rearrangement uses TRBV20-1 and TRBJ1-1; TRBD1 might be the D (6 bases). Germline V gene lookup returns CDR1 DFQATT and CDR2 SNEGSKA (reference sequence). The length of the CDR3 is 13 residues. The ends were cut back, 6 bases at V and 1 base at J, with 12 bases in the middle. DNA for the CDR3: TGCAGTGCCGGTCCCAGGGGGAACACTGAAGCTTTCTTT. Protein sequence: CSAGPRGNTEAFF.

This clonotype was seen only a few times. The V call is TRBV6-2 or TRBV6-3, the J call TRBJ1-1; a possible D gene is TRBD1 (6 bases). The CDR3 totals 15 residues. With 6 bases removed from V and 5 bases from J, the gap between germline ends came to 19 bases. CDR1 MNHEY and CDR2 SVGEGT come from the germline V gene. The DNA of the CDR3 is TGTGCCAGCAGCTCACAGGGTCCTCCGAGGACTGAAGCTTTCTTT. Translating it yields CASSSQGPPRTEAFF.

This clonotype was seen a few times. The chain links TRBV7-9 to TRBJ1-1; unclear D gene. The CDR3 spans 13 residues. Looked up from germline, CDR1 is SEHNR and CDR2 is FQNEAQ (reference sequence). V gave up 6 bases and J gave up 6 bases, with 14 bases separating them. The CDR3: CASRLKGPAEAFF. The DNA of the CDR3 is TGTGCCAGCAGATTAAAAGGACCGGCTGAAGCTTTCTTT.

The chain uses TRBV6-4 and TRBJ2-3; the match to TRBD2 covers 9 bases. J lost 5 bases, V lost 5 bases, and 5 bases had no gene match. CDR3 length equals 14 residues. Germline lookup yields CDR1 MRHNA and CDR2 SNTAGT. The CDR3 region is CASSLQTSGDTQYF. CDR3 in DNA: TGTGCCAGCAGTCTACAGACTAGCGGAGATACGCAGTATTTT.

This clonotype turned up a few times. The chain is built from TRBV13 and TRBJ2-2; D call uncertain. CDR3 length: 15 residues. CDR1 is PRHDT and CDR2 is FYEKMQ in the germline V gene (reference sequence). V shed 2 bases and J shed 4 bases, with 11 bases lying between them. CDR3 in DNA: TGTGCCAGCAGCTTACCTCTGGCCTTCACCGGGGAGCTGTTTTTT. It yields the protein CASSLPLAFTGELFF.

This clonotype appeared a few times. The chain carries TRBV5-1 and TRBJ2-2; D call uncertain. The CDR3 has 13 residues. Germline V gene sequence: CDR1 SGHRS, CDR2 YFSETQ. Trimming left V 5 bases short and J 6 bases short, with 11 bases between. CDR3 in DNA: TGCGCCAGCAGGAAAGGGATGGCCGGGGAGCTGTTTTTT. It translates to CASRKGMAGELFF.

In its sample, this clonotype was seen a few times. This chain links TRBV11-1 with TRBJ1-1, with a possible D match to TRBD1 (5 bases). Germline CDR1 is SGHAT and CDR2 is FQDESV (reference sequence). CDR3 length equals 18 residues. The germline V and J ends were trimmed by 5 bases and 6 bases, with 28 bases remaining between them. Here the CDR3 DNA reads TGTGCCAGCAGCCCCGAGTCCCTGAAGGGGACCCTGGGCGCTGAAGCTTTCTTT. Protein product: CASSPESLKGTLGAEAFF.